Below are 3 T cell receptor beta chains sequenced from a single sample in a study of CD8+CD57+ T cells in acquired aplastic anemia. The use of genomic DNA as template underpinned the TCR beta VDJ and CDR3 profiling. TCRdb itself ran the reads through MiXCR, one entry per CDR3 protein. The sample includes around 200,000 distinct CDR3 sequences, just under 50% of them seen just once. By flow cytometry, patients selected for sequencing had shown an expansion of CD8+CD57+ cells. Sequenced input: sorted CD4+, CD8+, or CD8+CD57+ T cells (not recorded which) from PBMCs. These receptors originate from a human donor with aplastic anemia.

This clonotype appeared many times. The rearrangement links TRBV4-3 to TRBJ1-2; 7 positions match TRBD1. The CDR3 is 15 amino acids. CDR1 and CDR2 (germline): LGHNA, YSLEER. V dropped 0 bases and J dropped 4; count of bases not matched to a gene: 5. The DNA for the CDR3 is TGCGCCAGCAGCCAAGATACGGGACAGAGCTATGGCTACACCTTC. Its translation is CASSQDTGQSYGYTF.

J is TRBJ1-5 and V is TRBV2; the D gene is possibly TRBD1 (6 bases). The CDR3 contains 13 residues. Trimming pared 7 bases from V and 6 bases from J, leaving 13 bases between. The germline V gene has CDR1 SNHLY and CDR2 FYNNEI. The CDR3 protein is CASKRGAIQPQHF. The DNA for the CDR3 is TGTGCCAGCAAAAGGGGGGCGATTCAGCCCCAGCATTTT. The full variable domain, rest sourced from reference TRBV2 and TRBJ1-5, is EPEVTQTPSHQVTQMGQEVILRCVPISNHLYFYWYRQILGQKVEFLVSFYNNEISEKSEIFDDQFSVERPDGSNFTLKIRSTKLEDSAMYFCASKRGAIQPQHFGDGTRLSIL.

In this sample, this clonotype turned up many times. The chain employs TRBV19 and TRBJ1-5, with 7 bases matching TRBD1. Germline V gene lookup returns CDR1 LNHDA and CDR2 SQIVND (reference sequence). The junction had 8 bases not matched to a gene; V was cut back by 5 bases and J by 1 base. CDR3 length: 16 amino acids. This CDR3 reads CASSGDRALSNQPQHF. The CDR3, as DNA: TGTGCCAGTAGTGGGGACAGAGCACTAAGCAATCAGCCCCAGCATTTT. The full variable domain, its missing parts supplied by reference TRBV19 and TRBJ1-5, is DGGITQSPKYLFRKEGQNVTLSCEQNLNHDAMYWYRQDPGQGLRLIYYSQIVNDFQKGDIAEGYSVSREKKESFPLTVTSAQKNPTAFYLCASSGDRALSNQPQHFGDGTRLSIL.